The present entry profiles one T cell receptor beta chain with its context. These data are taken from a study of cytomegalovirus exposure and HLA in healthy donors. V was cut by 5 bases and J by 6 bases, with 12 bases left in between. Germline lookup yields CDR1 SGHAT and CDR2 FQNNGV. The CDR3 is 13 amino acids. Use of 60 Vbeta and 13 Jbeta primers characterized the PCR. Some clones are missing from TCRdb's copy, which holds only in-frame ones; the method was immunoSEQ multiplex PCR. Found here are roughly 140,000 clones, roughly 80% of them singletons; the top ten hold over 1%. The sequenced sample was PBMCs. The TCR was taken from a female donor in good health and CMV-seronegative. The chain links TRBV11-2 to TRBJ2-3, with D tentatively TRBD2 (5 bases). The DNA of the CDR3 is TGTGCCAGCAGCAGGGAGCGGCAGGATACGCAGTATTTT. As protein: CASSRERQDTQYF. Using reference TRBV11-2 and TRBJ2-3 for the parts outside the CDR3, the full variable domain is EAGVAQSPRYKIIEKRQSVAFWCNPISGHATLYWYQQILGQGPKLLIQFQNNGVVDDSQLPKDRFSAERLKGVDSTLKIQPAKLEDSAVYLCASSRERQDTQYFGPGTRLTVL.